Below, one TCR beta chain is given with its context. Antigen: not known. The data derive from a study of T cell responses to AZD1222 COVID-19 vaccine. This CDR3 is built from 16 residues. V trimming: 5 bases; J trimming: 7 bases; junction bases outside the gene matches: 9. CDR1 SGDLS and CDR2 YYNGEE come from the germline V gene. Overall study results and limits: Among vaccine-associated CD4 TCRs, coverage spanned spike, with dominance at 160-218 and 743-854. The number of AZD1222 recipients seropositive at baseline was only five to seven.

The method was immunoSEQ multiplex PCR; TCRdb's version includes in-frame clones alone and lacks a portion of them. The data contain some 140,000 clones, approximately 93% of them singletons. The receptor comes from an adult in good health. Sequencing used peripheral blood, obtained on day 0 of AZD1222 vaccination. The chain carries TRBV9 and TRBJ2-1; 13 nucleotides agree with TRBD2. The CDR3 loop reads CASRPRTSGSGNEQFF. For the CDR3, the DNA is TGTGCCAGCAGACCTAGGACTAGCGGGAGTGGAAATGAGCAGTTCTTC.